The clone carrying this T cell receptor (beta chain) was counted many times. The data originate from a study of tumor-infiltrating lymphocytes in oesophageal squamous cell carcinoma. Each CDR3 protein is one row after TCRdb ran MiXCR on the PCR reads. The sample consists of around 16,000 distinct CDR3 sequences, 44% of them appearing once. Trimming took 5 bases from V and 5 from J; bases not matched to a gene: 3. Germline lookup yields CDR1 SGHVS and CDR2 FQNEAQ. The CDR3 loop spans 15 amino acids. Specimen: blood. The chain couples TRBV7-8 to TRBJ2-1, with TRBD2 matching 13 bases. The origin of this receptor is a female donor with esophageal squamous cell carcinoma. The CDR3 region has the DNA TGTGCCAGCAGCCATGGGACTAGCGGGGACAATGAGCAGTTCTTC. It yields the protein CASSHGTSGDNEQFF.